A selection of T cell receptor beta chains follows, all from one sample in a study of cytomegalovirus exposure and HLA in healthy donors. The repertoire was sequenced with immunoSEQ multiplex PCR; TCRdb's copy has only in-frame clones and lacks some. The table includes 150,000 to 200,000 clones, roughly 71% detected once. The material sequenced was PBMCs. The receptors stem from a girl aged 10-17 years in good health and CMV-seronegative. Both conserved end residues are part of each CDR3. D genes are given only for firm matches. The size field is filled for only some rows; it gives once, few, many or a size class.

J gene: TRBJ1-1; clone size: .; V gene: TRBV5-1; D gene: TRBD1; CDR3 DNA: TGCGCCAGCAGGCCAGGGGGCGTGGACACTGAAGCTTTCTTT; CDR3 protein: CASRPGGVDTEAFF
J gene: TRBJ1-5; clone size: .; V gene: TRBV6-5; D gene: .; CDR3 DNA: TGTGCCAGCAGTCCACAGGGTCCCCATCAGCCCCAGCATTTT; CDR3 protein: CASSPQGPHQPQHF
J gene: TRBJ2-2; clone size: .; V gene: TRBV11-3; D gene: .; CDR3 DNA: TGTGCCAGCAGCTTAGATGGCACTAGACTTTCCACCGGGGAGCTGTTTTTT; CDR3 protein: CASSLDGTRLSTGELFF
J gene: TRBJ1-2; clone size: few; V gene: TRBV6-5; D gene: .; CDR3 DNA: TGTGCCATTGGGGACTCTAACTATGGCTACACCTTC; CDR3 protein: CAIGDSNYGYTF
J gene: TRBJ1-2; clone size: few; V gene: TRBV7-9; D gene: .; CDR3 DNA: TGTGCCAGCAGCTCCCCGGGTGCGGGCTACACCTTC; CDR3 protein: CASSSPGAGYTF
J gene: TRBJ2-7; clone size: .; V gene: TRBV5-1; D gene: TRBD1; CDR3 DNA: TGCGCCAGCAGCTTGGGGGGGGACAGGGCCCGCTACGAGCAGTACTTC; CDR3 protein: CASSLGGDRARYEQYF
J gene: TRBJ1-5; clone size: .; V gene: TRBV21-1; D gene: .; CDR3 DNA: TGTGCCATGGGGGGACGCGGCAGCAATCAGCCCCAGCATTTT; CDR3 protein: CAMGGRGSNQPQHF
J gene: TRBJ1-4; clone size: .; V gene: TRBV13; D gene: .; CDR3 DNA: TGTGCCAGCAGCCCCGGGAGCCCGGGGTTTTCGGAGGAAAAACTGTTTTTT; CDR3 protein: CASSPGSPGFSEEKLFF
J gene: TRBJ2-3; clone size: .; V gene: TRBV7-9; D gene: TRBD2; CDR3 DNA: TGTGCCAGCAGCCCCCCGGGGGGAGTGTTTCGGACAGATACGCAGTATTTT; CDR3 protein: CASSPPGGVFRTDTQYF
J gene: TRBJ1-4; clone size: .; V gene: TRBV4-2; D gene: .; CDR3 DNA: TGTGCCAGCAGCCAAGCTACAGGTTCCGAAAAACTGTTTTTT; CDR3 protein: CASSQATGSEKLFF
J gene: TRBJ1-2; clone size: .; V gene: TRBV14; D gene: .; CDR3 DNA: TGTGCCAGCAGCCAGGCGGTGAACTATGGCTACACCTTC; CDR3 protein: CASSQAVNYGYTF
J gene: TRBJ2-7; clone size: .; V gene: TRBV6-5; D gene: .; CDR3 DNA: TGTGCCAGCAGTTACATATTAGACAGCGTCTACGAGCAGTACTTC; CDR3 protein: CASSYILDSVYEQYF
J gene: TRBJ1-2; clone size: .; V gene: TRBV14; D gene: .; CDR3 DNA: TGTGCCAGCAGCCGACTCTCGGGGGTACCAGTTGGCTACACCTTC; CDR3 protein: CASSRLSGVPVGYTF
J gene: TRBJ2-7; clone size: .; V gene: TRBV10-3; D gene: TRBD1; CDR3 DNA: TGTGCCATCAGTGGTAACCGGGACAGGGTGTCCCGCGAGCAGTACTTC; CDR3 protein: CAISGNRDRVSREQYF
J gene: TRBJ1-6; clone size: .; V gene: TRBV18; D gene: .; CDR3 DNA: TGTGCCAGCTCACGTATAAGGGAGAATTCACCCCTCCACTTT; CDR3 protein: CASSRIRENSPLHF
J gene: TRBJ1-1; clone size: .; V gene: TRBV27; D gene: .; CDR3 DNA: TGTGCCAGCAGTCGAAGGGGAGGGTTGAACACTGAAGCTTTCTTT; CDR3 protein: CASSRRGGLNTEAFF
J gene: TRBJ1-4; clone size: .; V gene: TRBV20-1; D gene: .; CDR3 DNA: TGCAGTGTCCAGGGCCTTGAAAAACTGTTTTTT; CDR3 protein: CSVQGLEKLFF
J gene: TRBJ1-6; clone size: .; V gene: TRBV7-8; D gene: TRBD1; CDR3 DNA: TGTGCCAGCAGCCCTACCGGGACAGGGGTATCACCCCTCCACTTT; CDR3 protein: CASSPTGTGVSPLHF
J gene: TRBJ2-7; clone size: .; V gene: TRBV6-1; D gene: .; CDR3 DNA: TGTGCCAGCAGTATCCGACAGTCCCTCTACGAGCAGTACTTC; CDR3 protein: CASSIRQSLYEQYF
J gene: TRBJ2-6; clone size: .; V gene: TRBV7-3; D gene: TRBD2; CDR3 DNA: TGTGCCAGCAGCTTAACCGGGGGGGGGCCTGGGGCCAACGTCCTGACTTTC; CDR3 protein: CASSLTGGGPGANVLTF
J gene: TRBJ2-2; clone size: .; V gene: TRBV7-2; D gene: .; CDR3 DNA: TGTGCCAGCAGCTTATTAAGCTCCACCGGGGAGCTGTTTTTT; CDR3 protein: CASSLLSSTGELFF
J gene: TRBJ2-2; clone size: few; V gene: TRBV5-6; D gene: TRBD2; CDR3 DNA: TGTGCCAGCAGCCACAGGACTAGCGGGGGGCGGTACACCGGGGAGCTGTTTTTT; CDR3 protein: CASSHRTSGGRYTGELFF
J gene: TRBJ2-7; clone size: .; V gene: TRBV19; D gene: .; CDR3 DNA: TGTGCCAGTAATACGGCAGGGAAAACCTACGAGCAGTACTTC; CDR3 protein: CASNTAGKTYEQYF
J gene: TRBJ2-1; clone size: .; V gene: TRBV13; D gene: .; CDR3 DNA: TGTGCCAGCAGTATTGGGGCAGGGGCCTATGAGCAGTTCTTC; CDR3 protein: CASSIGAGAYEQFF
J gene: TRBJ1-5; clone size: .; V gene: TRBV19; D gene: TRBD1; CDR3 DNA: TGTGCCAGTAGTATACAGGGGACAGGGCTCAATCAGCCCCAGCATTTT; CDR3 protein: CASSIQGTGLNQPQHF
J gene: TRBJ1-1; clone size: .; V gene: TRBV10-3; D gene: .; CDR3 DNA: TGTGCCATCAGTGGCAGCACTGAAGCTTTCTTT; CDR3 protein: CAISGSTEAFF
J gene: TRBJ2-3; clone size: .; V gene: TRBV10-1; D gene: .; CDR3 DNA: TGCGCCAGCAGTGAAAGTGGGGGGGCAATTGATACGCAGTATTTT; CDR3 protein: CASSESGGAIDTQYF
J gene: TRBJ2-5; clone size: .; V gene: TRBV6-1; D gene: .; CDR3 DNA: TGTGCCAGCAGCGCCAATACAGTTAAAGAGACCCAGTACTTC; CDR3 protein: CASSANTVKETQYF
J gene: TRBJ2-1; clone size: .; V gene: TRBV7-9; D gene: TRBD2; CDR3 DNA: TGTGCCAGCAGCTTCGTGTCGGGGGGTTTTGATGAGCAGTTCTTC; CDR3 protein: CASSFVSGGFDEQFF
J gene: TRBJ1-4; clone size: .; V gene: TRBV19; D gene: TRBD1; CDR3 DNA: TGTGCCAGTTGGACAGGCGGGGAAGGAGAAAAACTGTTTTTT; CDR3 protein: CASWTGGEGEKLFF
J gene: TRBJ1-1; clone size: few; V gene: TRBV6-6; D gene: .; CDR3 DNA: TGTGCCAGCACTCCTCCGGGGGGCCGGAACACTGAAGCTTTCTTT; CDR3 protein: CASTPPGGRNTEAFF
J gene: TRBJ2-7; clone size: .; V gene: TRBV6-1; D gene: .; CDR3 DNA: TGTGCCAGCAGTGATCTTTACGAGCAGTACTTC; CDR3 protein: CASSDLYEQYF
J gene: TRBJ2-3; clone size: .; V gene: TRBV5-1; D gene: TRBD2; CDR3 DNA: TGCGCCAGCAGTTTGAACGAGCGGGGTAGCACAGATACGCAGTATTTT; CDR3 protein: CASSLNERGSTDTQYF
J gene: TRBJ2-4; clone size: once; V gene: TRBV5-4; D gene: TRBD1; CDR3 DNA: TGTGCCAGCAGCTTGGGGCAGGGGGTCCAAAACATTCAGTACTTC; CDR3 protein: CASSLGQGVQNIQYF
J gene: TRBJ2-5; clone size: .; V gene: TRBV2; D gene: .; CDR3 DNA: TGTGCCAGCAGACTTGAAGAGACCCAGTACTTC; CDR3 protein: CASRLEETQYF
J gene: TRBJ2-1; clone size: .; V gene: TRBV7-9; D gene: TRBD2; CDR3 DNA: TGTGCCAGCAGCTTATCCGGTAGCGGGGGGTCCTACAATGAGCAGTTCTTC; CDR3 protein: CASSLSGSGGSYNEQFF
J gene: TRBJ1-2; clone size: .; V gene: TRBV9; D gene: TRBD1; CDR3 DNA: TGTGCCAGCAGCGTGGGGACAGTACCTTCTTCCGGCTACACCTTC; CDR3 protein: CASSVGTVPSSGYTF
J gene: TRBJ1-5; clone size: .; V gene: TRBV7-2; D gene: .; CDR3 DNA: TGTGCCAGCAGCTTATCAGGGTTCAATCAGCCCCAGCATTTT; CDR3 protein: CASSLSGFNQPQHF
J gene: TRBJ1-5; clone size: once; V gene: TRBV11-2; D gene: .; CDR3 DNA: TGTGCCAGCAGCGTAACCGGGATCGGGCAGCCCCAGCATTTT; CDR3 protein: CASSVTGIGQPQHF
J gene: TRBJ2-2; clone size: .; V gene: TRBV7-8; D gene: .; CDR3 DNA: TGTGCCAGCAGCTTAGGGGTAGGGACAACATTGAACACCGGGGAGCTGTTTTTT; CDR3 protein: CASSLGVGTTLNTGELFF
J gene: TRBJ2-3; clone size: .; V gene: TRBV10-2; D gene: .; CDR3 DNA: TGCGCCAGCAGGGACTATACGCAGTATTTT; CDR3 protein: CASRDYTQYF
J gene: TRBJ2-3; clone size: .; V gene: TRBV5-1; D gene: TRBD2; CDR3 DNA: TGCGCCAGCAGCATGGGACTAGCGGGGGTATTCGCAGATACGCAGTATTTT; CDR3 protein: CASSMGLAGVFADTQYF
J gene: TRBJ2-3; clone size: .; V gene: TRBV19; D gene: TRBD2; CDR3 DNA: TGTGCCAGTAGAGCGACTAGCGGCACAGATACGCAGTATTTT; CDR3 protein: CASRATSGTDTQYF
J gene: TRBJ2-6; clone size: once; V gene: TRBV7-3; D gene: TRBD1; CDR3 DNA: TGTGCCAGCAGCTTAACCGGGACAGCAGCCAACGTCCTGACTTTC; CDR3 protein: CASSLTGTAANVLTF
J gene: TRBJ1-2; clone size: .; V gene: TRBV27; D gene: .; CDR3 DNA: TGTGCCAGCAGTTTATTTGGCAGGGAAGATGGCTACACCTTC; CDR3 protein: CASSLFGREDGYTF
J gene: TRBJ2-3; clone size: .; V gene: TRBV5-1; D gene: TRBD2; CDR3 DNA: TGCGCCAGCAGCTTACGGGGGGTCAGCACAGATACGCAGTATTTT; CDR3 protein: CASSLRGVSTDTQYF
J gene: TRBJ2-2; clone size: .; V gene: TRBV2; D gene: .; CDR3 DNA: TGTGCCAGCAGTACCCGACTCGAAACTTCCACCGGGGAGCTGTTTTTT; CDR3 protein: CASSTRLETSTGELFF
J gene: TRBJ2-3; clone size: .; V gene: TRBV7-9; D gene: TRBD1; CDR3 DNA: TGTGCCAGCAGCTTCGGAGTCCGACAGGGGGAGTATACGCAGTATTTT; CDR3 protein: CASSFGVRQGEYTQYF
J gene: TRBJ1-1; clone size: .; V gene: TRBV25-1; D gene: TRBD1; CDR3 DNA: TGTGCCAGCCAGGGGGTTCGTATCGAAGCTTTCTTT; CDR3 protein: CASQGVRIEAFF
J gene: TRBJ2-7; clone size: .; V gene: TRBV2; D gene: .; CDR3 DNA: TGTGCCAAGGAGAAGGTTAACTACGAGCAGTACTTC; CDR3 protein: CAKEKVNYEQYF
J gene: TRBJ1-5; clone size: .; V gene: TRBV4-1; D gene: .; CDR3 DNA: TGCGCCAGCAGCCAACCGCGAGAGGGCAGCAATCAGCCCCAGCATTTT; CDR3 protein: CASSQPREGSNQPQHF
J gene: TRBJ2-7; clone size: .; V gene: TRBV5-1; D gene: .; CDR3 DNA: TGCGCCAGCAGCCCCTTGATGACAGAAAACTCCTACGAGCAGTACTTC; CDR3 protein: CASSPLMTENSYEQYF
J gene: TRBJ2-1; clone size: .; V gene: TRBV9; D gene: TRBD2; CDR3 DNA: TGTGCCAGCAGCGTCGGGAGCGGGGGCTCCTACAATGAGCAGTTCTTC; CDR3 protein: CASSVGSGGSYNEQFF
J gene: TRBJ1-3; clone size: .; V gene: TRBV4-1; D gene: .; CDR3 DNA: TGCGCCAGCAGCCAAGATCCTTATCCGCAGTTAAACACCATATATTTT; CDR3 protein: CASSQDPYPQLNTIYF
J gene: TRBJ2-2; clone size: .; V gene: TRBV6-1; D gene: TRBD1; CDR3 DNA: TGTGCCAGGGAGACAGGGACCGGGGAGCTGTTTTTT; CDR3 protein: CARETGTGELFF